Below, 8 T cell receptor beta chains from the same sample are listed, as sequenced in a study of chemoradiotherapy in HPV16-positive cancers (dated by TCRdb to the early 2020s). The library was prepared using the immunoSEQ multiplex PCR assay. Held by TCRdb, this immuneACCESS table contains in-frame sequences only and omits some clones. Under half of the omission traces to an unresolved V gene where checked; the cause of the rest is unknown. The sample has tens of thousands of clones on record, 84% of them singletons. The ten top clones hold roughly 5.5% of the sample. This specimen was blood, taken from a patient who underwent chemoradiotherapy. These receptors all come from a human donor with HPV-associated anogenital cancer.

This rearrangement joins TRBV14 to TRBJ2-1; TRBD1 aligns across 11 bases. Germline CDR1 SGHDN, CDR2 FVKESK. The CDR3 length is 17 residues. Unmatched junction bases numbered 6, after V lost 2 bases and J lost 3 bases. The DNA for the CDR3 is TGTGCCAGCAGCCAAAAACGGGGGACAGGGGGCTACAATGAGCAGTTCTTC. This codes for CASSQKRGTGGYNEQFF.

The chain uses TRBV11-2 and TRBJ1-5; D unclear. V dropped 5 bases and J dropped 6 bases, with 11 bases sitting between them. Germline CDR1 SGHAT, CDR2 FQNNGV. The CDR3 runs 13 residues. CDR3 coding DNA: TGTGCCAGCAGCCTGGGTGGGGTTCAGCCCCAGCATTTT. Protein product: CASSLGGVQPQHF.

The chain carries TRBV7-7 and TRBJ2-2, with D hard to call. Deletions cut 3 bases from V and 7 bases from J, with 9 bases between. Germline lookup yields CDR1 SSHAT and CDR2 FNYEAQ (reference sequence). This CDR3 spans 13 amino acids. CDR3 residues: CASSLDVNGELFF. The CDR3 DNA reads TGTGCCAGCAGCTTGGATGTGAACGGGGAGCTGTTTTTT.

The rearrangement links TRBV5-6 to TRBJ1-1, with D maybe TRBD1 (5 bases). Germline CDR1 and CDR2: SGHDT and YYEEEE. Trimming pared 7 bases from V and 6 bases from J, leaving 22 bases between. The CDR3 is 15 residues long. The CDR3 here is CASRKRTGPGSEAFF. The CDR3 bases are TGTGCCAGCCGTAAGCGCACGGGGCCGGGGTCTGAAGCTTTCTTT.

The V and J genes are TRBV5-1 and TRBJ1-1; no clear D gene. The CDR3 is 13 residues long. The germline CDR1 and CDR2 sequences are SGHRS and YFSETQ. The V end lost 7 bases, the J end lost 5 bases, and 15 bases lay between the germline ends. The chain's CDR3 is CASGLSLGTEAFF. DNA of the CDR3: TGCGCCAGCGGTCTCTCTCTAGGGACTGAAGCTTTCTTT.

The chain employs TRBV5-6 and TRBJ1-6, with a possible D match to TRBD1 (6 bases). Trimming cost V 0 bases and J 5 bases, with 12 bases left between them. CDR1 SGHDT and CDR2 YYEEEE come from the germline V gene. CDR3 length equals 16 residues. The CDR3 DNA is TGTGCCAGCAGCTTGGTTGGAGGGGGGAATAATTCACCCCTCCACTTT. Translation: CASSLVGGGNNSPLHF.

CDR3 region: CASSQDWPSGYEQYF. The CDR3 DNA sequence: TGCGCCAGCAGCCAAGATTGGCCTAGCGGGTACGAGCAGTACTTC. The J gene is TRBJ2-5, the V gene TRBV4-1, with TRBD2 identical over 8 bases. The end of the DNA aligns better with TRBJ2-7, so the J call may be wrong. The CDR3 length is 15 residues. Looked up from germline, CDR1 is MGHRA and CDR2 is YSYEKL.

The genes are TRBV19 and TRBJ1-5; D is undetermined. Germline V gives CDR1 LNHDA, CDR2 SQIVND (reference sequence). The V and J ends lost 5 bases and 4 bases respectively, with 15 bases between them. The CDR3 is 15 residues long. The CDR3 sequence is CASSPNQRGNQPQHF. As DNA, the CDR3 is TGTGCCAGTAGTCCTAATCAGCGGGGTAATCAGCCCCAGCATTTT.